This T cell receptor (beta chain) derives from a study of T cell responses to AZD1222 COVID-19 vaccine. Looking at the study overall: The analysis combined second doses at about 4 or about 12 weeks.

This CDR3 region has 14 residues. Trimming cost V 8 bases and J 1 base, with 14 bases left between them. Germline V gene sequence: CDR1 SNHLY, CDR2 FYNNEI. Profiled with immunoSEQ multiplex PCR; TCRdb holds only in-frame clones, not every one. The table lists 90,000 to 150,000 clones, over 75% of them singletons, with roughly 4% in the top ten. The genes are TRBV2 and TRBJ1-1; D perhaps matches TRBD1 (5 bases). This sample comprised peripheral blood, obtained on day 0 of AZD1222 vaccination. The sequence derives from an adult in good health. CDR3 region: CASPTPGGNTEAFF. CDR3 DNA: TGTGCCAGCCCGACCCCGGGGGGGAACACTGAAGCTTTCTTT.